This T cell receptor beta chain is from a study of blood T cell repertoires in COVID-19. The CDR3 totals 14 residues. V was clipped by 3 bases and J by 4 bases; unmatched bases: 5. Germline values: CDR1 MNHEY, CDR2 SMNVEV (reference sequence). Using immunoSEQ multiplex PCR, the repertoire was profiled, and TCRdb retains in-frame clones only, with some absent. The data show roughly 53,000 clones, nearly 90% seen once. V gene TRBV27 combines with J gene TRBJ2-7, with TRBD1 matching over 8 bases. The receptor's source is a man aged 60 to 75 with acute or convalescent COVID-19. Sample: peripheral blood. CDR3 sequence reads: CASSFGQGNYEQYF. Here the CDR3 DNA reads TGTGCCAGCAGTTTCGGACAGGGCAATTACGAGCAGTACTTC.